The 19 T cell receptor beta chains reported below all come from one sample, sequenced in a study of cytomegalovirus exposure and HLA in healthy donors. The PCR was carried out with 60 Vbeta primers and 13 Jbeta primers. The table came from immunoSEQ multiplex PCR; TCRdb's copy has only in-frame clones and leaves some out. This table holds tens of thousands of clones, roughly 69% found once. Sequences were obtained from PBMCs. The receptor source for this set is a woman aged 25 to 39 in good health and CMV-seronegative.

This chain links TRBV5-6 with TRBJ2-6; 10 bases are a match to TRBD1. V shed 0 bases, J shed 2 bases, and the junction held 8 bases outside the gene matches. This CDR3 is built from 19 residues. The V gene's germline CDR1 is SGHDT and CDR2 YYEEEE. The CDR3 sequence is CASSLGPGQGRAGANVLTF. The CDR3 region has the DNA TGTGCCAGCAGCTTGGGCCCGGGACAGGGGAGAGCTGGGGCCAACGTCCTGACTTTC.

This clone was seen a few times. This chain connects TRBV20-1 to TRBJ1-2; D gene ambiguous. The CDR3 extends over 11 amino acids. Germline values: CDR1 DFQATT, CDR2 SNEGSKA (reference sequence). For the CDR3, the DNA is TGCAGCACTCTAGGCCCTGGTGGCTACACCTTC. Its translation: CSTLGPGGYTF.

The CDR3 coding sequence is TGTGCCAGCATGGCGGGTGACTACGAGCAGTACTTC. This sequence encodes CASMAGDYEQYF. The chain combines TRBV6-1 with TRBJ2-5; D is perhaps TRBD2 (5 bases). The J call is doubtful: the DNA matches TRBJ2-7 better. The CDR3 totals 12 residues. The germline V gene has CDR1 MNHNS and CDR2 SASEGT.

The chain is built from TRBV28 and TRBJ2-7; possible D gene TRBD2, 7 bases. Per germline, CDR1 MDHEN and CDR2 SYDVKM. Trimming took 4 bases from V and 4 from J, leaving 17 bases between them. This CDR3 has 15 amino acids. DNA of the CDR3: TGTGCCAGCAGTTCAGGGGCGGGAGCTGGGTACGAGCAGTACTTC. Translating it yields CASSSGAGAGYEQYF. Looking up the rest from reference TRBV28 and TRBJ2-7 gives the full variable domain: DVKVTQSSRYLVKRTGEKVFLECVQDMDHENMFWYRQDPGLGLRLIYFSYDVKMKEKGDIPEGYSVSREKKERFSLILESASTNQTSMYLCASSSGAGAGYEQYFGPGTRLTVT.

The rearrangement uses TRBV15 and TRBJ2-1; D not certain. CDR3 length: 14 amino acids. V dropped 3 bases and J dropped 10 bases, with 16 bases sitting between them. CDR1 LNHNV and CDR2 YYDKDF come from the germline V gene (reference sequence). The CDR3 here is CATSSTYSKREQFF. The CDR3, as DNA: TGTGCCACCAGCAGTACTTACTCGAAACGAGAGCAGTTCTTC.

CDR3 residues: CASSLAGATFNEKLFF. The CDR3 coding sequence is TGTGCCAGCAGTTTAGCTGGGGCCACCTTTAATGAAAAACTGTTTTTT. The chain carries TRBV28 and TRBJ1-4; tentative D call: TRBD1 (5 bases). This CDR3 is 16 amino acids long. Trimming left V 2 bases short and J 4 bases short, with 14 bases between. Germline V gives CDR1 MDHEN, CDR2 SYDVKM.

The chain employs TRBV18 and TRBJ1-2, with unresolved D. The CDR3 loop spans 13 amino acids. Trimming pared 3 bases from V and 6 bases from J, leaving 11 bases between. Germline CDR1 reads KGHSH; CDR2 reads LQKENI. The CDR3 spells CASSPRREDGYTF. The CDR3 DNA is TGTGCCAGCTCACCCAGGAGGGAAGATGGCTACACCTTC.

The genes are TRBV11-2 and TRBJ1-1, with TRBD1 as a possible D gene (6 bases). CDR1 SGHAT and CDR2 FQNNGV come from the germline V gene. The V end lost 2 bases, the J end lost 3 bases, and 13 bases lay between the germline ends. CDR3 length: 15 amino acids. CDR3 region: CASSLIQGRDTEAFF. For the CDR3, the DNA is TGTGCCAGCAGCTTAATACAGGGTAGGGACACTGAAGCTTTCTTT. Looking up the rest from reference TRBV11-2 and TRBJ1-1 gives the full variable domain: EAGVAQSPRYKIIEKRQSVAFWCNPISGHATLYWYQQILGQGPKLLIQFQNNGVVDDSQLPKDRFSAERLKGVDSTLKIQPAKLEDSAVYLCASSLIQGRDTEAFFGQGTRLTVV.

This clone was recorded only once. V gene TRBV27 combines with J gene TRBJ2-7; 10 nucleotides align to TRBD1. With V trimmed by 2 bases and J by 2 bases, 3 bases remained unmatched. The CDR3 sequence is 15 residues long. From germline, CDR1 is MNHEY and CDR2 SMNVEV (reference sequence). For the CDR3, the DNA is TGTGCCAGCAGTTTAAGGACAGGGGGTACCTACGAGCAGTACTTC. Translating it yields CASSLRTGGTYEQYF.

This clone was found once. The CDR3 reads CASSYTQGPSGEQFF. The CDR3, as DNA: TGTGCCAGCAGTTACACTCAGGGGCCTTCGGGTGAGCAGTTCTTC. The chain recombines TRBV6-5 with TRBJ2-1; D perhaps matches TRBD1 (6 bases). V dropped 2 bases and J dropped 9 bases, with 17 bases sitting between them. The CDR3 length is 15 residues. Germline V gene lookup returns CDR1 MNHEY and CDR2 SVGAGI.

This clone is a singleton in its sample. Additional DNA sequences in this sample encode the identical CDR3. The chain carries TRBV6-1 and TRBJ2-3, with a tentative D call TRBD1 (5 bases). Trimming stripped 0 bases from V and 6 bases from J, with 16 bases between. In germline, CDR1 is MNHNS, CDR2 SASEGT. This CDR3 has 16 amino acids. The CDR3 DNA is TGTGCCAGCAGTGAAGCCCCGTGGGGCAGGGTGGATACGCAGTATTTT. It specifies CASSEAPWGRVDTQYF.

J is TRBJ2-7 and V is TRBV7-2, with a possible D match to TRBD2 (5 bases). From germline, CDR1 is SGHTA and CDR2 FQGNSA. Trimming took 1 base from V and 3 from J, leaving 10 bases between them. This CDR3 comprises 14 residues. The chain's CDR3 is CASSLDGNFYEQYF. CDR3 nucleotide sequence: TGTGCCAGCAGCTTAGACGGGAATTTCTACGAGCAGTACTTC.

This clone has just a few counts. The rearrangement links TRBV6-5 to TRBJ2-7, with D perhaps matching TRBD1 (6 bases). The CDR3 length is 13 residues. The germline V and J ends were trimmed by 6 bases and 4 bases, with 13 bases remaining between them. The V gene's germline CDR1 is MNHEY and CDR2 SVGAGI. The DNA for the CDR3 is TGTGCCAGCAGAACAACAGGGTATTACGAGCAGTACTTC. It codes for CASRTTGYYEQYF.

The CDR3 DNA is TGTGCCAGCAGAACAGGTTCCGCTGAATATGGCTACACCTTC. Its protein product is CASRTGSAEYGYTF. The genes are TRBV2 and TRBJ1-2, with D possibly matching TRBD1 (5 bases). There are 14 residues in the CDR3. Germline V CDR1 and CDR2: SNHLY, FYNNEI. Trimming left V 6 bases short and J 5 bases short, with 16 bases between.

This clone was counted only a few times. J is TRBJ2-1 and V is TRBV30, with 10 bases aligning to TRBD2. The CDR3 contains 14 residues. V shed 8 bases and J 3 bases; nucleotides not matched to a gene: 7. The V gene's germline CDR1 is GTSNPN and CDR2 SVGIG (reference sequence). This chain's CDR3 is CALRLAGDYNEQFF. In DNA, the CDR3 is TGTGCCCTTAGGCTAGCGGGAGACTACAATGAGCAGTTCTTC. Full variable domain (remainder filled in from reference TRBV30 and TRBJ2-1): SQTIHQWPATLVQPVGSPLSLECTVEGTSNPNLYWYRQAAGRGLQLLFYSVGIGQISSEVPQNLSASRPQDRQFILSSKKLLLSDSGFYLCALRLAGDYNEQFFGPGTRLTVL.

This chain uses TRBV5-6 with TRBJ1-3; D unresolved. The germline gives CDR1 SGHDT, CDR2 YYEEEE. The germline V and J ends were trimmed by 4 bases and 0 bases, with 8 bases remaining between them. The CDR3 spans 14 residues. CDR3 coding DNA: TGTGCCAGCAGCCTACAGTACTCTGGAAACACCATATATTTT. Encoded protein: CASSLQYSGNTIYF.

The rearrangement links TRBV28 to TRBJ1-5; D is ambiguous. In germline, CDR1 is MDHEN, CDR2 SYDVKM. The CDR3 contains 15 residues. V was cut by 2 bases and J by 0 bases, with 8 bases left in between. This CDR3 reads CASSLVPYSNQPQHF. In DNA, the CDR3 is TGTGCCAGCAGTTTAGTCCCCTATAGCAATCAGCCCCAGCATTTT. Full variable domain (remainder filled in from reference TRBV28 and TRBJ1-5): DVKVTQSSRYLVKRTGEKVFLECVQDMDHENMFWYRQDPGLGLRLIYFSYDVKMKEKGDIPEGYSVSREKKERFSLILESASTNQTSMYLCASSLVPYSNQPQHFGDGTRLSIL.

This clone has only a few counts. The chain links TRBV12-5 to TRBJ1-1, with 7 bases lining up with TRBD1. V lost 0 bases, J lost 4 bases, and 2 bases stayed unmatched. Germline CDR1 is LGHNT and CDR2 is FRNRAP. The CDR3 totals 14 residues. The CDR3 region is CASGLVRDSTEAFF. The CDR3 bases are TGTGCTAGTGGTTTGGTACGGGACAGCACTGAAGCTTTCTTT.

Only a few counts were recorded for this clone. The chain is built from TRBV7-2 and TRBJ2-3, with D perhaps matching TRBD2 (6 bases). The CDR3 covers 16 residues. Trimming removed 6 bases at V and 0 bases at J, with 16 bases between. CDR1 is SGHTA and CDR2 is FQGNSA in the germline V gene. The CDR3 DNA is TGTGCCAGCAGTTTCCCGGGAGAGGCTAGCACAGATACGCAGTATTTT. Translated, it gives CASSFPGEASTDTQYF.